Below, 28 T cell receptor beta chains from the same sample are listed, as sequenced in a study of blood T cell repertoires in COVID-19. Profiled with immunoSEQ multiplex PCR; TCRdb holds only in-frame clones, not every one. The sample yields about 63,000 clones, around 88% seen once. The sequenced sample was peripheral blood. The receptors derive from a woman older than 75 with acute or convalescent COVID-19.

The DNA for the CDR3 is TGTGCCAGCACAGGGCTCCTAGAAGAGACCCAGTACTTC. It specifies CASTGLLEETQYF. The chain joins TRBV18 to TRBJ2-5; D perhaps matches TRBD1 (6 bases). Germline V gene lookup returns CDR1 KGHSH and CDR2 LQKENI. The length of the CDR3 is 13 residues. The V end was cut by 8 bases, the J end by 3 bases, with 13 bases between.

The CDR3 is CASGQGASTGELFF. The CDR3 coding sequence is TGTGCAAGCGGGCAGGGGGCGAGCACCGGGGAGCTGTTTTTT. V usage is TRBV2 and J usage is TRBJ2-2; 8 nucleotides align to TRBD1. The CDR3 has 14 residues. The germline CDR1 and CDR2 sequences are SNHLY and FYNNEI.

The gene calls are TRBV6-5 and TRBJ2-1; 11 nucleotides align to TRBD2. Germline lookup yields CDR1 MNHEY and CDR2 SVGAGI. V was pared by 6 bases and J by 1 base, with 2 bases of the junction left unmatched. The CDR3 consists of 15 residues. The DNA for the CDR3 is TGTGCCAGCAGGGGACTAGCGGCATCCTACAATGAGCAGTTCTTC. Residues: CASRGLAASYNEQFF.

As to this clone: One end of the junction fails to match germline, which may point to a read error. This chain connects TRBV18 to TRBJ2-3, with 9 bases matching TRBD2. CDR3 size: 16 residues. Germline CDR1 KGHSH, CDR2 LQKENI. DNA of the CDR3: TGTGCCAGCTCCCCACAGAGCGGGGGGATCATAGATACGCAGTATTTT. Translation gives CASSPQSGGIIDTQYF.

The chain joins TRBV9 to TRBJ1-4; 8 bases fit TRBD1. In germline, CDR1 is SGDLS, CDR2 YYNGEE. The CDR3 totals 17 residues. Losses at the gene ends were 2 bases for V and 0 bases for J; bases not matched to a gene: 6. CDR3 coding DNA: TGTGCCAGCAGCGTGGGACAACAGGGGGCAACTAATGAAAAACTGTTTTTT. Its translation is CASSVGQQGATNEKLFF.

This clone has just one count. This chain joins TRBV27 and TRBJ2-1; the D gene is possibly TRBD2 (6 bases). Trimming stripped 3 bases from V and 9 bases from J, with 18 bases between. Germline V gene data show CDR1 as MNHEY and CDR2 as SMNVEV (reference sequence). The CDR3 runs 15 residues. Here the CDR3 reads CASSFQGGLPGEQFF. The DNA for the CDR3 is TGTGCCAGCAGTTTCCAGGGAGGCCTCCCGGGTGAGCAGTTCTTC.

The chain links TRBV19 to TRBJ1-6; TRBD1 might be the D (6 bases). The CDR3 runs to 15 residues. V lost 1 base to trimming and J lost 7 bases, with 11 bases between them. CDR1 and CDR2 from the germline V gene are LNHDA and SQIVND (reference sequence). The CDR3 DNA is TGTGCCAGTAGTATAGTCGCAGGGGTAAATTCACCCCTCCACTTT. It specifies CASSIVAGVNSPLHF.

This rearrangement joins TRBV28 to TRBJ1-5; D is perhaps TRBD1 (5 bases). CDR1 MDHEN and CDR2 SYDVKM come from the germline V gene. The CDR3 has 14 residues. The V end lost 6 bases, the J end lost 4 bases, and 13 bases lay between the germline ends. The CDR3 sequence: CASRPPGKNQPQHF. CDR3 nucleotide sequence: TGTGCCAGCAGACCTCCAGGGAAAAATCAGCCCCAGCATTTT.

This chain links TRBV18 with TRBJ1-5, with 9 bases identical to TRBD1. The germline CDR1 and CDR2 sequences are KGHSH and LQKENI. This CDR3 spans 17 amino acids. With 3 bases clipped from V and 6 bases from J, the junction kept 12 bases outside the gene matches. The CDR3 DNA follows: TGTGCCAGCTCACCGGGGACAGGGACCAGCGGTAGTCAGCCCCAGCATTTT. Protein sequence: CASSPGTGTSGSQPQHF.

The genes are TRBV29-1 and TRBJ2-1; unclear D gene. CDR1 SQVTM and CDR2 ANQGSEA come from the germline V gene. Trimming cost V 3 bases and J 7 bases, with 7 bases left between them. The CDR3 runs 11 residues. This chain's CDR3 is CSVDWANEQFF. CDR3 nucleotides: TGCAGCGTTGATTGGGCAAATGAGCAGTTCTTC.

CDR3 protein: CASSIGLTDTQYF. The CDR3 DNA reads TGTGCCAGTAGTATAGGTCTTACAGATACGCAGTATTTT. This chain joins TRBV19 and TRBJ2-3; no firm D call. Germline loops: CDR1 LNHDA, CDR2 SQIVND (reference sequence). Trimming took 1 base from V and 3 from J, leaving 5 bases between them. CDR3 length: 13 residues.

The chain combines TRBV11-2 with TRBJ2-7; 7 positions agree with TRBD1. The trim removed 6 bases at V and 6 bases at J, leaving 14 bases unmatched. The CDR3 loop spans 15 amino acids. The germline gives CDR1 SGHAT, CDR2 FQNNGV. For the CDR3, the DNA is TGTGCCAGCAGGTTTCAAACAGGGGCCCGGGGCGAGCAGTACTTC. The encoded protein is CASRFQTGARGEQYF.

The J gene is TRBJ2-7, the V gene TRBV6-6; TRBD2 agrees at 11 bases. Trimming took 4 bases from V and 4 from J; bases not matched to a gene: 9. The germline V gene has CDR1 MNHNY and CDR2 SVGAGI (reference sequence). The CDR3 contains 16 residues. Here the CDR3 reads CASSFNPGLAVYEQYF. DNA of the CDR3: TGTGCCAGCAGTTTTAATCCGGGACTAGCGGTGTACGAGCAGTACTTC.

The CDR3 protein is CASSPLAGGPGEQFF. As DNA, the CDR3 is TGTGCCAGCAGCCCCCTAGCGGGGGGGCCCGGTGAGCAGTTCTTC. This chain links TRBV6-6 with TRBJ2-1; 12 nucleotides line up with TRBD2. The germline gives CDR1 MNHNY, CDR2 SVGAGI (reference sequence). The CDR3 spans 15 residues. J gave up 9 bases and V 6 bases, and 9 bases lay outside the gene matches.

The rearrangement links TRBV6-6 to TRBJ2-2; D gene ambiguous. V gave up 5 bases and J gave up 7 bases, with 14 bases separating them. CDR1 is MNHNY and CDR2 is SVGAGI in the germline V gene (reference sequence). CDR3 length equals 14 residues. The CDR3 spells CASSPRWSGGELFF. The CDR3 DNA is TGTGCCAGCAGTCCCCGTTGGTCGGGCGGGGAGCTGTTTTTT.

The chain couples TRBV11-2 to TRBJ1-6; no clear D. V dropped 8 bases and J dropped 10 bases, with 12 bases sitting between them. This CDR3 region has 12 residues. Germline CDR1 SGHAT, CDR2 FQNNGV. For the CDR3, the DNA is TGTGCCAGCCGGAGCCTTTGGTCACCCCTCCACTTT. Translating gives CASRSLWSPLHF.

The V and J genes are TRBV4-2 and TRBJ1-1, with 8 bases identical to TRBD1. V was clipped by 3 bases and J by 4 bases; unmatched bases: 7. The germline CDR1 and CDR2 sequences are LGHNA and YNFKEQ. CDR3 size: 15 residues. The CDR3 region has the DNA TGTGCCAGCAGCCAGCCGGACAGGGCAGGCACTGAAGCTTTCTTT. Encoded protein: CASSQPDRAGTEAFF.

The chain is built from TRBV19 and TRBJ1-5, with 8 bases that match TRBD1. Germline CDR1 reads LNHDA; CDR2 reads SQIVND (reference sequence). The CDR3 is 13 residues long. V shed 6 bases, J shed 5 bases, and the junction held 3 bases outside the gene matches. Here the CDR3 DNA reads TGTGCCAGTAGACTGGACAGGGATCAGCCCCAGCATTTT. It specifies CASRLDRDQPQHF.

In nucleotides, the CDR3 is TGTGCCAGTAGTATAGACGCGAAGGCGACTAGCAGTTACGAGCAGTACTTC. Its protein product is CASSIDAKATSSYEQYF. This sequence joins TRBV19 and TRBJ2-7; 7 bases align to TRBD2. The CDR3 is 17 amino acids. V was pared by 0 bases and J by 4 bases, with 12 bases of the junction left unmatched. Germline V gives CDR1 LNHDA, CDR2 SQIVND (reference sequence).

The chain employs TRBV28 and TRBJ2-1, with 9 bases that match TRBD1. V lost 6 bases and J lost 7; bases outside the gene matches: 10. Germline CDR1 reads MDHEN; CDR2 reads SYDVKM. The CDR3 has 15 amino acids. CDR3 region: CASSLRGQGKNEQFF. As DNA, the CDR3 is TGTGCCAGCAGCCTACGGGGACAGGGTAAAAATGAGCAGTTCTTC.

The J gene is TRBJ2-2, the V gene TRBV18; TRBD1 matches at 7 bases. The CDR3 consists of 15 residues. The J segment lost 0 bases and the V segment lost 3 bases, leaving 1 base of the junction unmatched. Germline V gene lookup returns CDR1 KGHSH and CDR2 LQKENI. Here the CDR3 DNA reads TGTGCCAGCTCACCCGGGACAGCGAACACCGGGGAGCTGTTTTTT. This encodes CASSPGTANTGELFF.

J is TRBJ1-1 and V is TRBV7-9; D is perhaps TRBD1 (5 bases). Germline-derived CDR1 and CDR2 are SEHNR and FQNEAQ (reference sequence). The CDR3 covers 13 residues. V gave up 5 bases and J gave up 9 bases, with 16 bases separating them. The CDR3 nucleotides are TGTGCCAGCAGCAGAGATCCCGGGGGACAAGCTTTCTTT. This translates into CASSRDPGGQAFF.

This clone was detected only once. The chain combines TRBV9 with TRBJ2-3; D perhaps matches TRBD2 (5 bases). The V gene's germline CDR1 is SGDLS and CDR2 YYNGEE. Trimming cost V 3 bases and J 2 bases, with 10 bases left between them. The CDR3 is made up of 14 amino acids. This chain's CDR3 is CASSAAVNTDTQYF. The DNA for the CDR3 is TGTGCCAGCAGCGCAGCGGTAAACACAGATACGCAGTATTTT.

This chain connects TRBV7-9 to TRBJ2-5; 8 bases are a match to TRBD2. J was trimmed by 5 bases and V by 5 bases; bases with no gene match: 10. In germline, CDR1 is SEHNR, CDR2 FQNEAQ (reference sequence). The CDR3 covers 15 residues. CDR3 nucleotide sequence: TGTGCCAGCAGCCCCCGAGTAGCGGGAAGGGAGACCCAGTACTTC. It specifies CASSPRVAGRETQYF.

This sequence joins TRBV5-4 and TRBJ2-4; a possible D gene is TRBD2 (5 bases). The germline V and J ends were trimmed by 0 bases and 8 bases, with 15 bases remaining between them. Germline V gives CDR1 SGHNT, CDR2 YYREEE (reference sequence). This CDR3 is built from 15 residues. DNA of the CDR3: TGTGCCAGCAGCTTGGATCGGGGTGTATCGGACATTCAGTACTTC. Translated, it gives CASSLDRGVSDIQYF.

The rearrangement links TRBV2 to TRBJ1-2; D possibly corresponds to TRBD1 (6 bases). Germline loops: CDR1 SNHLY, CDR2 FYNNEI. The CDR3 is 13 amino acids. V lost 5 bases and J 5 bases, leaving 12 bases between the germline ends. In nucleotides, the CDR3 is TGTGCCAGCAGTTTGGACAGTTCATATGGCTACACCTTC. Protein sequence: CASSLDSSYGYTF.

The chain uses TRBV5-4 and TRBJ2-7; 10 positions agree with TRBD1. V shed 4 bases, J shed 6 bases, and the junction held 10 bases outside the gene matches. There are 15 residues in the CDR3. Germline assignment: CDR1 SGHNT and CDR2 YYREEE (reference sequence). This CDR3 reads CASSLPGTGVSEQYF. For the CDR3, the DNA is TGTGCCAGCAGCCTTCCCGGGACAGGGGTATCCGAGCAGTACTTC.

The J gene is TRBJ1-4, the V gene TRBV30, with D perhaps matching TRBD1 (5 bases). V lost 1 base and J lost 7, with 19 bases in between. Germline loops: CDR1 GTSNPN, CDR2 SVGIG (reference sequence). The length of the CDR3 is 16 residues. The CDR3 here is CAWSGGQTIPVEKLFF. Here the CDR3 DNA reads TGTGCCTGGAGTGGTGGACAAACGATTCCGGTTGAAAAACTGTTTTTT. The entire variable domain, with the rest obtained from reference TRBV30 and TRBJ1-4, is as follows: SQTIHQWPATLVQPVGSPLSLECTVEGTSNPNLYWYRQAAGRGLQLLFYSVGIGQISSEVPQNLSASRPQDRQFILSSKKLLLSDSGFYLCAWSGGQTIPVEKLFFGSGTQLSVL.